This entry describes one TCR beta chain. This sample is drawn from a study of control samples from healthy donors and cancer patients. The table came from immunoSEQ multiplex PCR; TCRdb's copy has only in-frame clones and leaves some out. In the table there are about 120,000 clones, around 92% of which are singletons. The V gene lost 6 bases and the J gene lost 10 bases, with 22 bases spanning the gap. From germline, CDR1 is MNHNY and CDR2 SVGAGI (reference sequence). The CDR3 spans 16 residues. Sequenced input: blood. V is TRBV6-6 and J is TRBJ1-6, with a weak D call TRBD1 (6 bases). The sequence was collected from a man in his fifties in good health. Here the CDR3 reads CASSPIVWGLGSPLHF. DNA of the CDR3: TGTGCCAGCAGCCCCATAGTATGGGGGCTGGGGTCACCCCTCCACTTT.